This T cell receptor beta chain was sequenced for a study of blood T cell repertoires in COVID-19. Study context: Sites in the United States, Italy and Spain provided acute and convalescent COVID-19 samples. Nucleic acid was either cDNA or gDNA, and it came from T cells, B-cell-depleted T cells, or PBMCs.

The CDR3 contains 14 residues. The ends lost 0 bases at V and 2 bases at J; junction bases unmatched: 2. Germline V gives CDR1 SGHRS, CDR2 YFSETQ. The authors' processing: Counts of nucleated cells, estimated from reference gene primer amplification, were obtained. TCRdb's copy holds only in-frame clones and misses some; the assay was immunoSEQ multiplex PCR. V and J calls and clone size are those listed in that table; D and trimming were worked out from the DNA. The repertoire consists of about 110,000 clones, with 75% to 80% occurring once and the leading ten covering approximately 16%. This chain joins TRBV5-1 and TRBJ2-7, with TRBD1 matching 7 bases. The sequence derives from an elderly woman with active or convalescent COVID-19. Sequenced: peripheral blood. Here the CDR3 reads CASSLEQGAYEQYF. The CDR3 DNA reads TGCGCCAGCAGCTTGGAGCAGGGGGCCTACGAGCAGTACTTC.